This T cell receptor (beta chain) was recorded in a study of T cell clonotyping in hematopoietic cell transplantation. This CDR3 is built from 10 residues. The V end lost 7 bases, the J end lost 5 bases, and 8 bases lay between the germline ends. Germline V lookup: CDR1 SQVTM, CDR2 ANQGSEA. Regarding time point: recipient sample about 28 days before transplant, after cytoreduction. TCRdb keeps only in-frame clones here, not all; method: immunoSEQ multiplex PCR. The repertoire consists of approximately 18,000 clones, with 70% to 85% occurring once and the leading ten covering over 15%. The sequence came from a man aged 60 to 75 with acute myeloid leukemia. Some clones in this sample may be carry-over from other donors' samples. The input for sequencing was peripheral blood mononuclear cells, taken before stem cell transplant. The chain carries TRBV29-1 and TRBJ2-5; no firm D call. Here the CDR3 DNA reads TGCAGCGCTGAGGCGGAGACCCAGTACTTC. This gives the protein CSAEAETQYF.